The 8 T cell receptor beta chains in this list originate from one sample, sequenced in a study of blood T cell repertoires in COVID-19. Clones were read by immunoSEQ multiplex PCR, and TCRdb kept only the in-frame ones, dropping some. This sample has about 170,000 clones, with under 95% found just once. The specimen was peripheral blood. These receptor sequences come from a young man with COVID-19, enrolled during active disease.

This sequence joins TRBV3-1 (or the pseudogene TRBV3-2) and TRBJ2-7; no firm D call. From germline, CDR1 is LGHDT and CDR2 YNNKEL (reference sequence). The V and J ends lost 1 base and 3 bases respectively, with 4 bases between them. The CDR3 runs 12 residues. The chain's CDR3 is CASSQVGYEQYF. CDR3 nucleotide sequence: TGTGCCAGCAGCCAAGTCGGCTACGAGCAGTACTTC.

The V and J genes are TRBV25-1 and TRBJ2-5; no reliable D call. CDR3 size: 11 residues. Between the trimmed V and J ends, which lost 3 bases and 6 bases, there was a span of 5 bases. Germline lookup yields CDR1 MGHDK and CDR2 SYGVNS. DNA for the CDR3: TGTGCCAGCAGTGAGGCCCAGACCCAGTACTTC. Translating gives CASSEAQTQYF.

This chain connects TRBV28 to TRBJ2-7; D gene uncertain. V lost 5 bases and J 9 bases, leaving 11 bases between the germline ends. The CDR3 has 11 residues. Germline V CDR1 and CDR2: MDHEN, SYDVKM. The CDR3 sequence: CASSTSGWQYF. CDR3 coding DNA: TGTGCCAGCAGTACTTCCGGGTGGCAGTACTTC.

The chain recombines TRBV18 with TRBJ1-3, with a weak D call TRBD1 (6 bases). Germline V gene sequence: CDR1 KGHSH, CDR2 LQKENI. V lost 3 bases to trimming and J lost 0 bases, with 12 bases between them. The CDR3 sequence is 16 residues long. CDR3 bases: TGTGCCAGCTCACCTCAGGACAGCACCTCTGGAAACACCATATATTTT. This translates into CASSPQDSTSGNTIYF.

V usage is TRBV7-9 and J usage is TRBJ2-7; 16 nucleotides agree with TRBD2. This CDR3 region has 18 residues. The V and J ends lost 5 bases and 3 bases, in that order; junction bases with no gene match: 10. Germline-derived CDR1 and CDR2 are SEHNR and FQNEAQ (reference sequence). Here the CDR3 reads CASSDSGTSGRVLYEQYF. CDR3 DNA: TGTGCCAGCAGCGACTCCGGGACTAGCGGGAGGGTCCTCTACGAGCAGTACTTC.

V and J are TRBV25-1 and TRBJ2-1, with D possibly matching TRBD1 (5 bases). Looked up from germline, CDR1 is MGHDK and CDR2 is SYGVNS. The CDR3 extends over 12 amino acids. The V and J ends lost 4 bases and 8 bases respectively, with 9 bases between them. The chain's CDR3 is CASSGQIHEQFF. The CDR3 DNA follows: TGTGCCAGCAGTGGACAGATCCATGAGCAGTTCTTC.

The genes are TRBV4-2 and TRBJ2-7; TRBD2 aligns across 9 bases. There are 16 residues in the CDR3. Germline V CDR1 and CDR2: LGHNA, YNFKEQ. V lost 0 bases to trimming and J lost 2 bases; unmatched junction nucleotides: 5. CDR3 in DNA: TGTGCCAGCAGCCAAGATCAGACTAGCGGCCCCTACGAGCAGTACTTC. It translates to CASSQDQTSGPYEQYF.

Notes on this clone: Relative to the germline gene, one junction end is altered; a read error may explain this. V gene TRBV24-1 combines with J gene TRBJ1-2; 10 bases are shared with TRBD1. Germline CDR1 reads KGHDR; CDR2 reads SFDVKD. CDR3 length: 12 amino acids. For the CDR3, the DNA is TGTGCCACCAGTGGACAGGGGGCGCATCTTTTCTTC. As protein: CATSGQGAHLFF.